This TCR beta chain stems from a study of CD8+ T cells in alopecia areata. Extracted RNA was reverse transcribed into cDNA, the sequencing template. TCRdb's copy holds only in-frame clones and misses some; the assay was immunoSEQ multiplex PCR. The sample consists of 70,000 to 95,000 clones, 45% to 60% of them appearing once. This CDR3 comprises 14 residues. V was trimmed by 5 bases and J by 7 bases, leaving 15 bases between them. Germline V gives CDR1 LNHNV, CDR2 YYDKDF (reference sequence). The origin of this receptor is a human donor with alopecia areata. The sequencing sample was made of NKG2D-high CD8+ T cells sorted from blood. J is TRBJ1-5 and V is TRBV15; no reliable D call. The chain's CDR3 is CATSALGYQQPQHF. The CDR3 nucleotides read TGTGCCACCAGCGCACTTGGATATCAGCAGCCCCAGCATTTT.